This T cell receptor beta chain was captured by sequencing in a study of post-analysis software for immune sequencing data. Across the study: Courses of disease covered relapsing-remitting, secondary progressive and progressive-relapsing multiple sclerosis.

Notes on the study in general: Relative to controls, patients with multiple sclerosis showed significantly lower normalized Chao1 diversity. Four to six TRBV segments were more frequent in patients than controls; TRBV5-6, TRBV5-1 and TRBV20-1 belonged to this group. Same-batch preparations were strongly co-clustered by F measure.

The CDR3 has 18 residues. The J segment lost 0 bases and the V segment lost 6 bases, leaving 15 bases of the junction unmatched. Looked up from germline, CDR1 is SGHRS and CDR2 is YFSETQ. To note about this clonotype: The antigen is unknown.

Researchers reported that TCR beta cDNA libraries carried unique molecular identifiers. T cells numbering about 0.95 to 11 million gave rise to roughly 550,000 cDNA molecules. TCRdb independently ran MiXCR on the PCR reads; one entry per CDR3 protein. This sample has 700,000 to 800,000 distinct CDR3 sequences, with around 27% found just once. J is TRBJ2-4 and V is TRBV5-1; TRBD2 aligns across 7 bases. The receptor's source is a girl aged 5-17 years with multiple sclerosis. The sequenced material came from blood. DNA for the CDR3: TGCGCCAGCAACTCGCTTGGGGAGACTAGCCTAGCCAAAAACATTCAGTACTTC. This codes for CASNSLGETSLAKNIQYF.